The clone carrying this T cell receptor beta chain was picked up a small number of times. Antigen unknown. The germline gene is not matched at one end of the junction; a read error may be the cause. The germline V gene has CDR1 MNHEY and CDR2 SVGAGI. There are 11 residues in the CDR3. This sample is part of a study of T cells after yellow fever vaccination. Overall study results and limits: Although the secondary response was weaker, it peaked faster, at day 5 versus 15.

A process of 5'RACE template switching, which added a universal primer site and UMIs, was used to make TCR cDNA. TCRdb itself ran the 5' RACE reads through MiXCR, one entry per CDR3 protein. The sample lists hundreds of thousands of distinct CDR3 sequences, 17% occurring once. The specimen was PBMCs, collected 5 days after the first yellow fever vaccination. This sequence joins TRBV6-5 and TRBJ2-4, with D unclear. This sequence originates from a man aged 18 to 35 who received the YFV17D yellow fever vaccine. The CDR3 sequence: CASTARFIQYF. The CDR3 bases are TGTGCGAGCACGGCGAGGTTCATTCAGTACTTC.